These 10 T cell receptor beta chains originate from one sample sequenced in a study of spatial heterogeneity in lung cancer. A single record per CDR3 protein comes from TCRdb applying MiXCR to the 5' RACE reads. The sample includes under 3,000 distinct CDR3 sequences, approximately 10% of them seen just once. The antigens of these receptors remain unknown. Regarding the study as a whole: In tumors, expanded intratumoral alpha and beta TCR counts tracked mutation counts.

Time point reported: sample taken at primary tumor resection. The sequences come from lung tumor tissue, collected at surgery. These receptors were collected from a female donor with early-stage non-small cell lung cancer.

This clonotype was counted only a few times. This chain connects TRBV25-1 to TRBJ2-1, with a possible D match to TRBD2 (6 bases). Trimming cost V 4 bases and J 9 bases, with 16 bases left between them. Germline-derived CDR1 and CDR2 are MGHDK and SYGVNS. CDR3 length equals 14 residues. The CDR3 DNA follows: TGTGCCAGCAGTGGGGGAGCTAGCGCTCGTGAGCAGTTCTTC. Encoded protein: CASSGGASAREQFF. The variable domain in full, completed from reference TRBV25-1 and TRBJ2-1, reads EADIYQTPRYLVIGTGKKITLECSQTMGHDKMYWYQQDPGMELHLIHYSYGVNSTEKGDLSSESTVSRIRTEHFPLTLESARPSHTSQYLCASSGGASAREQFFGPGTRLTVL.

This clonotype was seen many times. The CDR3 protein is CAISSQENTGELFF. The CDR3, as DNA: TGTGCCATCAGTTCACAGGAGAACACCGGGGAGCTGTTTTTT. The rearrangement joins TRBV10-3 to TRBJ2-2; possible D gene TRBD1, 5 bases. Trimming left V 5 bases short and J 1 base short, with 8 bases between. The CDR3 runs 14 residues. Germline CDR1 and CDR2: ENHRY and SYGVKD.

The rearrangement joins TRBV24-1 to TRBJ1-5, with 7 bases matching TRBD1. Germline CDR1 is KGHDR and CDR2 is SFDVKD. Germline trimming cut 5 bases from V and 0 bases from J; bases unmatched to any gene: 9. The CDR3 has 17 residues. The CDR3, as DNA: TGTGCCACCAGTGCCTCAGGGGGACAAAATAGCAATCAGCCCCAGCATTTT. This codes for CATSASGGQNSNQPQHF.

This clonotype ranks as medium-sized. This chain links TRBV5-1 with TRBJ2-5, with 7 bases that match TRBD1. CDR3 size: 14 residues. After removal of 0 bases from V and 4 bases from J, the junction contained 3 bases not matched to a gene. Germline CDR1 is SGHRS and CDR2 is YFSETQ. This CDR3 reads CASSLGDRAETQYF. CDR3 DNA sequence: TGCGCCAGCAGCTTGGGTGACAGGGCAGAGACCCAGTACTTC. Supplemented by reference TRBV5-1 and TRBJ2-5, the full variable domain reads KAGVTQTPRYLIKTRGQQVTLSCSPISGHRSVSWYQQTPGQGLQFLFEYFSETQRNKGNFPGRFSGRQFSNSRSEMNVSTLELGDSALYLCASSLGDRAETQYFGPGTRLLVL.

This clonotype rates as medium-sized (0.01 to 0.1%). The chain joins TRBV12-3 or TRBV12-4 to TRBJ1-1; D is unresolved. This CDR3 region has 13 residues. Deletions cut 10 bases from V and 4 bases from J, with 16 bases between. The CDR3 is CATLPGGITEAFF. CDR3 DNA: TGTGCCACCCTACCCGGAGGGATCACTGAAGCTTTCTTT.

This clonotype is labeled medium-sized. The rearrangement joins TRBV10-3 to TRBJ2-3; 9 bases are a match to TRBD1. The J segment lost 6 bases and the V segment lost 6 bases, leaving 7 bases of the junction unmatched. The CDR3 consists of 14 residues. The germline V gene has CDR1 ENHRY and CDR2 SYGVKD. The chain's CDR3 is CAIRSGTGTDTQYF. CDR3 nucleotide sequence: TGTGCCATCAGGTCCGGGACAGGGACTGATACGCAGTATTTT.

This clonotype was recorded many times. This chain uses TRBV7-2 with TRBJ2-3, with D uncertain. The CDR3 extends over 15 amino acids. V was clipped by 4 bases and J by 4 bases, with 15 bases between them. Per germline, CDR1 SGHTA and CDR2 FQGNSA. The DNA of the CDR3 is TGTGCCAGCAGCTCAGCCCTTGGCCGGGCAGATACGCAGTATTTT. This codes for CASSSALGRADTQYF.

By sample fraction, this clonotype is medium-sized. The V call is TRBV27, the J call TRBJ1-2; 10 bases agree with TRBD1. The ends lost 3 bases at V and 7 bases at J; junction bases unmatched: 8. The CDR3 runs 15 residues. The V gene's germline CDR1 is MNHEY and CDR2 SMNVEV (reference sequence). In nucleotides, the CDR3 is TGTGCCAGCAGTTTTACCGGGACAGGGGCGTTTGGCTACACCTTC. This gives the protein CASSFTGTGAFGYTF.

This sequence joins TRBV28 and TRBJ1-1; D gene unclear. V lost 7 bases and J lost 5, with 17 bases in between. Germline V CDR1 and CDR2: MDHEN, SYDVKM. The CDR3 totals 14 residues. CDR3 region: CASIPFGVWTEAFF. The CDR3 nucleotides are TGTGCCAGCATCCCTTTCGGGGTTTGGACTGAAGCTTTCTTT.

This clonotype is large. This chain uses TRBV6-1 with TRBJ2-5; D gene unclear. The length of the CDR3 is 14 residues. The germline V gene encodes CDR1 MNHNS and CDR2 SASEGT. V gave up 1 base and J gave up 2 bases, with 8 bases separating them. The CDR3 sequence: CASSEVGRQETQYF. In DNA, the CDR3 is TGTGCCAGCAGTGAAGTCGGGCGACAAGAGACCCAGTACTTC.